The entry that follows covers one TCR beta chain sequence. The sample comes from a study of control samples from healthy donors and cancer patients. Method: immunoSEQ multiplex PCR; TCRdb's copy keeps in-frame clones and lacks some. The table lists 140,000 or so clones, approximately 91% of them singletons. The CDR3 contains 12 residues. Trimming cost V 7 bases and J 7 bases; bases outside gene matches: 6. Input material: blood. This TCR was sampled from a man in his thirties or forties in good health. V usage is TRBV12-3 or TRBV12-4 and J usage is TRBJ1-2; 7 bases are a match to TRBD1. The CDR3 sequence: CASTKTGSGYTF. The CDR3 nucleotides are TGTGCCAGCACCAAGACAGGGAGTGGCTACACCTTC.